The rows below give T cell receptor beta chains drawn from one sample of a study of T-cell memory formation after mild COVID-19. MiXCR, run by TCRdb on the 5' RACE reads, gives a single entry per CDR3 protein. The top ten hold roughly an eighth of the sample, which has approximately 500,000 distinct CDR3 sequences, 25% seen once. Specimen: PBMCs or a T cell subset sorted from them (not recorded which). The receptor source for this set is an adult woman who had mild COVID-19 (a few samples of this study predate the infection). Cell type and time point are not known. Each CDR3 is given with its conserved first and last residue. The D gene is left open where the match is weak. A row's size may be missing; if present it is once, few, many or a size class.

clone size	D gene	V gene	J gene	CDR3 length	CDR3 protein	CDR3 DNA
-	-	TRBV24-1	TRBJ2-7	12	CATSHQGHEQYF	TGTGCCACCAGCCACCAGGGCCACGAGCAGTACTTC
-	-	TRBV4-3	TRBJ2-7	14	CASSQVAGPYEQYF	TGCGCCAGCAGCCAAGTCGCAGGGCCCTACGAGCAGTACTTC
-	-	TRBV7-2	TRBJ1-6	15	CASSFSQQGNSPLHF	TGTGCCAGCAGCTTTTCCCAGCAGGGCAATTCACCCCTCCACTTT
-	-	TRBV30	TRBJ2-2	16	CALLLGTEMNTGELFF	TGTGCCTTACTGTTAGGGACGGAGATGAACACCGGGGAGCTGTTTTTT
once	-	TRBV20-1	TRBJ2-5	19	CSARRTSQGSIHILETQYF	TGCAGTGCTCGCAGGACCTCCCAGGGGTCTATCCATATTCTGGAGACCCAGTACTTC
many	TRBD2	TRBV7-8	TRBJ2-1	17	CASGGLAARGSYNEQFF	TGTGCCAGCGGGGGACTAGCGGCCAGAGGCTCCTACAATGAGCAGTTCTTC
few	-	TRBV20-1	TRBJ2-2	16	CSARAQQFSGTGELFF	TGCAGTGCTAGGGCCCAACAGTTCTCTGGCACCGGGGAGCTGTTTTTT
-	-	TRBV12-3/TRBV12-4	TRBJ2-1	14	CASSFQRVGGEQFF	TGTGCCAGCAGTTTCCAGAGGGTCGGGGGTGAGCAGTTCTTC
few	TRBD1	TRBV4-1	TRBJ2-7	18	CASSYRLTPGQGLFEQYF	TGCGCCAGCAGCTATAGATTAACCCCGGGACAGGGGCTTTTTGAGCAGTACTTC
-	TRBD2	TRBV11-1	TRBJ2-5	16	CASTPTAGAPLGTQYF	TGTGCCAGCACTCCCACAGCGGGGGCTCCCTTAGGGACCCAGTACTTC
-	-	TRBV12-3/TRBV12-4	TRBJ2-2	13	CASSFGYTGELFF	TGTGCCAGCAGTTTCGGATACACCGGGGAGCTGTTTTTT
few	TRBD2	TRBV7-2	TRBJ2-1	15	CASSILAGGRNEQFF	TGTGCCAGCAGCATACTAGCGGGGGGGAGAAATGAGCAGTTCTTC
-	TRBD2	TRBV4-2	TRBJ2-5	14	CASSRGSGRETQYF	TGTGCCAGCAGCCGAGGTAGCGGGAGAGAGACCCAGTACTTC
-	-	TRBV5-1	TRBJ2-3	16	CASSYLGRGPPDTQYF	TGCGCCAGCAGCTATCTCGGGAGGGGGCCTCCAGATACGCAGTATTTT
-	TRBD1	TRBV6-2/TRBV6-3	TRBJ1-2	15	CASSSGGTAHILCTF	TGTGCCAGCAGTTCAGGCGGGACAGCCCATATTTTGTGCACCTTC
few	-	TRBV5-1	TRBJ2-1	14	CASSFRGSVDEQFF	TGCGCCAGCAGCTTCCGGGGGAGTGTGGATGAGCAGTTCTTC
few	-	TRBV12-3/TRBV12-4	TRBJ2-2	13	CASSLSPTGELFF	TGTGCCAGCAGTTTATCCCCGACCGGGGAGCTGTTTTTT
many	TRBD2	TRBV7-9	TRBJ2-7	14	CASSLEVAGLEQYF	TGTGCCAGCAGCTTAGAGGTAGCGGGACTCGAGCAGTACTTC
-	-	TRBV29-1	TRBJ1-5	13	CSVAVSGNQPQHF	TGCAGCGTTGCGGTGTCCGGCAATCAGCCCCAGCATTTT
few	-	TRBV7-2	TRBJ2-2	15	CASSQGGGGTGELFF	TGTGCCAGCAGCCAGGGAGGGGGTGGCACCGGGGAGCTGTTTTTT
-	TRBD1	TRBV5-6	TRBJ2-5	15	CASSYGQGQLETQYF	TGTGCCAGCAGCTACGGACAGGGGCAGTTAGAGACCCAGTACTTC
few	TRBD1	TRBV5-1	TRBJ2-7	11	CASSTDREQYF	TGCGCCAGCAGCACGGACAGGGAGCAGTACTTC
-	-	TRBV19	TRBJ1-2	14	CASKPRGYDYGYTF	TGTGCCAGTAAACCCCGGGGATACGACTATGGCTACACCTTC
-	TRBD1	TRBV4-3	TRBJ1-1	18	CASSHLQGAGVYRAEAFF	TGCGCCAGCAGCCATTTACAGGGGGCGGGGGTCTATCGGGCTGAAGCTTTCTTT
once	TRBD1	TRBV2	TRBJ1-3	16	CASGLGQGSSGNTIYF	TGTGCCAGCGGTCTGGGACAGGGAAGCTCTGGAAACACCATATATTTT
-	-	TRBV4-2	TRBJ2-1	13	CASSQDVNNEQFF	TGTGCCAGCAGCCAAGATGTTAACAATGAGCAGTTCTTC
few	-	TRBV3-1	TRBJ1-2	13	CASSREQGFGYTF	TGTGCCAGCAGCCGAGAGCAGGGGTTTGGCTACACCTTC
-	-	TRBV20-1	TRBJ1-2	13	CSASLPVGYGYTF	TGCAGTGCTAGTCTCCCCGTGGGGTATGGCTACACCTTC
-	TRBD1	TRBV30	TRBJ1-5	14	CAWSAGTASQPQHF	TGTGCCTGGAGCGCCGGGACAGCCTCTCAGCCCCAGCATTTT
-	TRBD1	TRBV7-9	TRBJ2-1	12	CASSPAQGGMLF	TGTGCCAGCAGCCCTGCACAGGGGGGCATGCTCTTC
-	TRBD2	TRBV28	TRBJ2-7	14	CASSLLSGNYEQYF	TGTGCCAGCAGTTTATTGAGCGGGAACTACGAGCAGTACTTC
-	-	TRBV29-1	TRBJ2-2	13	CSVVLGNTGELFF	TGCAGCGTTGTTCTGGGGAACACCGGGGAGCTGTTTTTT
-	TRBD2	TRBV5-1	TRBJ2-1	16	CASSPTASGDYNEQFF	TGCGCCAGCAGCCCGACGGCTAGCGGGGACTACAATGAGCAGTTCTTC
few	TRBD1	TRBV3-1	TRBJ2-3	15	CASSQYEGAADTQYF	TGTGCCAGCAGCCAATACGAGGGGGCAGCAGATACGCAGTATTTT
few	-	TRBV25-1	TRBJ2-7	14	CASSVTDVAYEQYF	TGTGCCAGCAGTGTGACGGACGTCGCCTACGAGCAGTACTTC
many	TRBD1	TRBV20-1	TRBJ1-4	15	CSARDRTGGREKLFF	TGCAGTGCTAGAGATCGGACAGGGGGCCGTGAAAAACTGTTTTTT
once	-	TRBV9	TRBJ2-3	15	CASGPGGWPGDTQYF	TGTGCCAGCGGGCCCGGAGGGTGGCCAGGGGATACGCAGTATTTT
few	TRBD1	TRBV20-1	TRBJ2-5	16	CSANGQGNFAAETQYF	TGCAGTGCGAATGGACAGGGGAACTTTGCGGCGGAGACCCAGTACTTC
once	-	TRBV20-1	TRBJ1-4	15	CSARGQHATNEKLFF	TGCAGTGCTAGAGGACAGCATGCAACTAATGAAAAACTGTTTTTT
-	-	TRBV7-6	TRBJ2-7	13	CASSKAVGEEQYF	TGTGCCAGCAGCAAGGCGGTCGGGGAGGAGCAGTACTTC
few	-	TRBV3-1	TRBJ2-5	13	CASSYGVEETQYF	TGTGCCAGCAGCTATGGGGTTGAGGAGACCCAGTACTTC
-	TRBD2	TRBV7-2	TRBJ2-7	14	CASSFTSGDYEQYF	TGTGCCAGCAGCTTTACTAGCGGGGACTACGAGCAGTACTTC
few	-	TRBV7-3	TRBJ2-1	16	CASSPNRAGSYNEQFF	TGTGCCAGCTCCCCCAATCGGGCTGGCTCCTACAATGAGCAGTTCTTC
many	-	TRBV20-1	TRBJ1-1	14	CSAPVGGPGTEAFF	TGCAGTGCCCCAGTTGGGGGGCCGGGGACTGAAGCTTTCTTT
many	-	TRBV7-2	TRBJ2-3	15	CASSLGGRGTDTQYF	TGTGCCAGCAGCTTAGGGGGCAGAGGCACAGATACGCAGTATTTT
many	-	TRBV29-1	TRBJ2-5	13	CSVAKPPRETQYF	TGCAGCGTTGCGAAGCCTCCCCGGGAGACCCAGTACTTC
-	-	TRBV12-3/TRBV12-4	TRBJ1-3	14	CASSLAMGRNTIYF	TGTGCCAGCAGTTTAGCGATGGGGAGAAACACCATATATTTT
-	-	TRBV7-9	TRBJ2-7	14	CASSFSPSSYEQYF	TGTGCCAGCAGCTTTAGCCCGAGCTCCTACGAGCAGTACTTC
-	TRBD2	TRBV7-4	TRBJ2-5	19	CASSLVLAGGPRQQETQYF	TGTGCCAGCAGCTTAGTTCTAGCGGGGGGGCCGAGACAACAAGAGACCCAGTACTTC